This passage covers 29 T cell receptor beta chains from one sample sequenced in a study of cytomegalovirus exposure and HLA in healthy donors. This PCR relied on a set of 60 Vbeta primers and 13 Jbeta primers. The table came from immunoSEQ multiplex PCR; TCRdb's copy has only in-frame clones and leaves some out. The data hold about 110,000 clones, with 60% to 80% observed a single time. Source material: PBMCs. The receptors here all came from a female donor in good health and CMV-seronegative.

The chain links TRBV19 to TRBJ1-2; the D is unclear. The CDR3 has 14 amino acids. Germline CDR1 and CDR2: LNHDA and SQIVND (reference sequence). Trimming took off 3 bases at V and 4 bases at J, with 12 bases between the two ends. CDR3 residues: CASSIEGKIYGYTF. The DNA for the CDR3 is TGTGCCAGTAGTATCGAGGGCAAGATCTATGGCTACACCTTC. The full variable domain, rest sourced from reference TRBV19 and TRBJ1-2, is DGGITQSPKYLFRKEGQNVTLSCEQNLNHDAMYWYRQDPGQGLRLIYYSQIVNDFQKGDIAEGYSVSREKKESFPLTVTSAQKNPTAFYLCASSIEGKIYGYTFGSGTRLTVV.

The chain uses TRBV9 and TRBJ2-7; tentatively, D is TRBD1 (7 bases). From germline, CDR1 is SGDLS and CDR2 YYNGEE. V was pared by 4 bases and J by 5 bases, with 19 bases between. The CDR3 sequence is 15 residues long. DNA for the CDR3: TGTGCCAGCAGCCCCGGGGGCGAGACAGGGCACGAGCAGTACTTC. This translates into CASSPGGETGHEQYF.

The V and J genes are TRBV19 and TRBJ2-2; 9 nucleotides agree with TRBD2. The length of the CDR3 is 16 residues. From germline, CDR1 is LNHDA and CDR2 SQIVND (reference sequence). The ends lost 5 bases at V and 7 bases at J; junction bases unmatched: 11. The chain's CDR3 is CASSDLAGRMDGELFF. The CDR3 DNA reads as TGTGCCAGTAGTGATCTAGCGGGAAGAATGGACGGGGAGCTGTTTTTT.

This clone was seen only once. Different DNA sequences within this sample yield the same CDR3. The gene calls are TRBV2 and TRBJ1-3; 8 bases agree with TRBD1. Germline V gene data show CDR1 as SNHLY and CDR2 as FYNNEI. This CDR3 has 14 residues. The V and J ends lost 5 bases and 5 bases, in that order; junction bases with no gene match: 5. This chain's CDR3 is CASSRRTGRNTIYF. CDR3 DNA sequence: TGTGCCAGCAGTAGACGGACAGGGAGAAACACCATATATTTT.

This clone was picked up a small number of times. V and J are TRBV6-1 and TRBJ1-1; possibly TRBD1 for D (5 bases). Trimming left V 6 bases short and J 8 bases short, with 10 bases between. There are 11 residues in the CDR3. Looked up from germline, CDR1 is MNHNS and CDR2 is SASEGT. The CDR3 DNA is TGTGCCAGCAGGATGGCAGGGGAAGCTTTCTTT. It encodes CASRMAGEAFF.

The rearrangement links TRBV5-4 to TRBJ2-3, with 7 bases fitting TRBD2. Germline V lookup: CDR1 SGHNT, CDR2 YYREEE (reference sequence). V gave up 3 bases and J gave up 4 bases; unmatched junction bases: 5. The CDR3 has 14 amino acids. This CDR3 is CASSWGGVPDTQYF. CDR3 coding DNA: TGTGCCAGCAGCTGGGGGGGGGTCCCAGATACGCAGTATTTT.

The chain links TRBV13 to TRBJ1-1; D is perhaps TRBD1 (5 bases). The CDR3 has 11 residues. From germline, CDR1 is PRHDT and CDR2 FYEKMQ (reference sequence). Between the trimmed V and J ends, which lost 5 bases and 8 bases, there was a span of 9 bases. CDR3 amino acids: CASSLGQEAFF. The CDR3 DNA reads TGTGCCAGCAGCCTCGGACAAGAAGCTTTCTTT. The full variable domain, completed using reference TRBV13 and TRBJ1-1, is AAGVIQSPRHLIKEKRETATLKCYPIPRHDTVYWYQQGPGQDPQFLISFYEKMQSDKGSIPDRFSAQQFSDYHSELNMSSLELGDSALYFCASSLGQEAFFGQGTRLTVV.

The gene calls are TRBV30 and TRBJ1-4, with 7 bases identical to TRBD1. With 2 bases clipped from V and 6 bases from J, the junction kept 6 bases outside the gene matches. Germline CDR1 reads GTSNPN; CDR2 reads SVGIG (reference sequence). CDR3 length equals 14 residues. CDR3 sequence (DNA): TGTGCCTGGAGTAGGGGCAGGGGGGATGAAAAACTGTTTTTT. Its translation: CAWSRGRGDEKLFF.

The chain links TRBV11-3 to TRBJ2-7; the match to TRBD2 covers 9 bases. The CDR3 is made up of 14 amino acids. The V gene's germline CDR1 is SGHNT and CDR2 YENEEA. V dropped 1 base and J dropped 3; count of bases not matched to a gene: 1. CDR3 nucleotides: TGTGCCAGCAGCTTAGGCGGGAGGGTCTACGAGCAGTACTTC. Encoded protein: CASSLGGRVYEQYF.

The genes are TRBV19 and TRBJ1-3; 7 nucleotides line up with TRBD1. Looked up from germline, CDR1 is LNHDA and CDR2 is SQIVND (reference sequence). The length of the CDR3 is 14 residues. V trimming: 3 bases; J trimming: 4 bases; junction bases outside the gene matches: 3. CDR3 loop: CASSIDRAGNTIYF. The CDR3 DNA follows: TGTGCCAGTAGTATTGACAGGGCGGGAAACACCATATATTTT. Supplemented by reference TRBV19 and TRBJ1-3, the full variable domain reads DGGITQSPKYLFRKEGQNVTLSCEQNLNHDAMYWYRQDPGQGLRLIYYSQIVNDFQKGDIAEGYSVSREKKESFPLTVTSAQKNPTAFYLCASSIDRAGNTIYFGEGSWLTVV.

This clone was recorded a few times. Written as DNA, the CDR3 is TGTGCCAGCAGCCGCGGGGCTCTTTCCTACGAGCAGTACTTC. Translation gives CASSRGALSYEQYF. This chain uses TRBV11-3 with TRBJ2-7, with D perhaps matching TRBD2 (6 bases). The CDR3 totals 14 residues. Germline CDR1 SGHNT, CDR2 YENEEA. V was cut by 5 bases and J by 1 base, with 12 bases left in between.

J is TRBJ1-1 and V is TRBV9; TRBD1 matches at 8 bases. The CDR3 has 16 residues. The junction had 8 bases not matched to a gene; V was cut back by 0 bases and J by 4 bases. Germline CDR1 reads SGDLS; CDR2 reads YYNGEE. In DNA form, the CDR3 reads TGTGCCAGCAGCGTAGGGGACAGGTCCCCTGGCACTGAAGCTTTCTTT. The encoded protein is CASSVGDRSPGTEAFF.

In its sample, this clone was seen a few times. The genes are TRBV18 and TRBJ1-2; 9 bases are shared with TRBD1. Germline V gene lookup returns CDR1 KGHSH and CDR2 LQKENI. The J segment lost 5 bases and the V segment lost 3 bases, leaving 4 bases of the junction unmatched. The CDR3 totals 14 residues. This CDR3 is CASSPPTGGYGYTF. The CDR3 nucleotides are TGTGCCAGCTCACCCCCGACAGGGGGTTATGGCTACACCTTC. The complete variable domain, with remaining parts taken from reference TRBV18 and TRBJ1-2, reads NAGVMQNPRHLVRRRGQEARLRCSPMKGHSHVYWYRQLPEEGLKFMVYLQKENIIDESGMPKERFSAEFPKEGPSILRIQQVVRGDSAAYFCASSPPTGGYGYTFGSGTRLTVV.

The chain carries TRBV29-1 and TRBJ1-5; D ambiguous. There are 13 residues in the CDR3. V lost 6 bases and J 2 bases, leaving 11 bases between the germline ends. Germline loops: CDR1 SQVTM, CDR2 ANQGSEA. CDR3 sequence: CSVAAGGNQPQHF. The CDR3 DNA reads TGCAGCGTAGCGGCCGGGGGCAATCAGCCCCAGCATTTT. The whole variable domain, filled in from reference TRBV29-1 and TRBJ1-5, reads SAVISQKPSRDICQRGTSLTIQCQVDSQVTMMFWYRQQPGQSLTLIATANQGSEATYESGFVIDKFPISRPNLTFSTLTVSNMSPEDSSIYLCSVAAGGNQPQHFGDGTRLSIL.

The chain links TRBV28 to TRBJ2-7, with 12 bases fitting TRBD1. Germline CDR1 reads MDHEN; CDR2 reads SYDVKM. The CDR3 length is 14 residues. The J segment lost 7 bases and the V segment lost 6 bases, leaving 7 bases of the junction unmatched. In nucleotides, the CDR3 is TGTGCCAGCAGCCCGGGACAGGGGGCGCGAGAGCAGTACTTC. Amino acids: CASSPGQGAREQYF. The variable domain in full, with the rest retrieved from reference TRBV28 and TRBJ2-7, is DVKVTQSSRYLVKRTGEKVFLECVQDMDHENMFWYRQDPGLGLRLIYFSYDVKMKEKGDIPEGYSVSREKKERFSLILESASTNQTSMYLCASSPGQGAREQYFGPGTRLTVT.

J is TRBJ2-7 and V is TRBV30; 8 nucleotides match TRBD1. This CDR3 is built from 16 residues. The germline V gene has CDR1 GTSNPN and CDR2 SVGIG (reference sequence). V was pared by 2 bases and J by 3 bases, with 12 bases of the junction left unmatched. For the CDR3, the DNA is TGTGCCTGGAGTTTTCGGACAGGGACAGTGGTCTACGAGCAGTACTTC. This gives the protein CAWSFRTGTVVYEQYF.

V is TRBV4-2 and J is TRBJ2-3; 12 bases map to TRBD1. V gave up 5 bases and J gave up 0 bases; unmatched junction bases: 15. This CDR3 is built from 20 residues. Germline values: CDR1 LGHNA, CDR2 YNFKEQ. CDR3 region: CASSLQGTGGERPSTDTQYF. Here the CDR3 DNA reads TGTGCCAGCAGCTTACAGGGGACAGGGGGCGAACGTCCTAGCACAGATACGCAGTATTTT.

Here the CDR3 DNA reads TGTGCCTGGAGTGTACGTCCTAACCAAGAGACCCAGTACTTC. This gives the protein CAWSVRPNQETQYF. The chain uses TRBV30 and TRBJ2-5, with D hard to call. Germline CDR1 reads GTSNPN; CDR2 reads SVGIG (reference sequence). Trimming shortened V by 0 bases and J by 0 bases, and 8 bases separated the two germline ends. The CDR3 is 14 amino acids.

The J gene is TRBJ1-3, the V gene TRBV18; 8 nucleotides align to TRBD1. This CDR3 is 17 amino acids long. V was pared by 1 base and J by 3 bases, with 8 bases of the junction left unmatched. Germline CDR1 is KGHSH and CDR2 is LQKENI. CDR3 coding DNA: TGTGCCAGCTCACCACGGCAGGGGGCCGGTGGTGGAAACACCATATATTTT. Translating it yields CASSPRQGAGGGNTIYF.

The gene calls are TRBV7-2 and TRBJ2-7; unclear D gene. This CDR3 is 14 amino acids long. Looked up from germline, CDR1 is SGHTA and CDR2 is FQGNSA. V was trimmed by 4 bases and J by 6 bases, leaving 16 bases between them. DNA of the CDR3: TGTGCCAGCAGCTCCGAGGCCAGTTTCTCCGAGCAGTACTTC. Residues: CASSSEASFSEQYF.

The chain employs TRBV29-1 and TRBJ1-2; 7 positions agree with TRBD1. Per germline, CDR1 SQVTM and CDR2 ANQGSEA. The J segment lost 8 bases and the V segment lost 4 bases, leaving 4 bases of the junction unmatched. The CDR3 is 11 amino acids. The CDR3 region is CSVGTGGGYTF. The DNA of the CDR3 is TGCAGCGTTGGGACAGGTGGCGGCTACACCTTC.

CDR3 amino acids: CASSLSYNEQFF. CDR3 DNA sequence: TGCGCCAGCAGCTTGTCTTACAATGAGCAGTTCTTC. V usage is TRBV5-1 and J usage is TRBJ2-1; D gene uncertain. Trimming cost V 1 base and J 4 bases, with 3 bases left between them. The length of the CDR3 is 12 residues. CDR1 is SGHRS, CDR2 YFSETQ, per germline.

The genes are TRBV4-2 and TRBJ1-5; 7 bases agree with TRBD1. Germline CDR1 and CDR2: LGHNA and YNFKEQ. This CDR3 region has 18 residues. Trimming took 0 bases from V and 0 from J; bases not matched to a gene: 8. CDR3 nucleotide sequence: TGTGCCAGCAGCCAAGAAGGGGGCAGTTCCTATAGCAATCAGCCCCAGCATTTT. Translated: CASSQEGGSSYSNQPQHF.

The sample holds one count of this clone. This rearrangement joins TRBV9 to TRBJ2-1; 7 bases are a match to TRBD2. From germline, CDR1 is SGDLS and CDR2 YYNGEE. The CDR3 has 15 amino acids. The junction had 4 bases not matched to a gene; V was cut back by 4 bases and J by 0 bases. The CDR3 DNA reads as TGTGCCAGCAGCCCCTGGGGGGGCTCCTACAATGAGCAGTTCTTC. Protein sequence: CASSPWGGSYNEQFF.

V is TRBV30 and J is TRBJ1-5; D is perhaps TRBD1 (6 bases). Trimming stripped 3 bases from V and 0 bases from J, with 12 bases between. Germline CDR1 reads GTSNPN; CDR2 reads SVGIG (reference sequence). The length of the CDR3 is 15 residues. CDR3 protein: CAWSDRQISNQPQHF. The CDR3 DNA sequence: TGTGCCTGGAGCGACAGGCAGATTAGCAATCAGCCCCAGCATTTT.

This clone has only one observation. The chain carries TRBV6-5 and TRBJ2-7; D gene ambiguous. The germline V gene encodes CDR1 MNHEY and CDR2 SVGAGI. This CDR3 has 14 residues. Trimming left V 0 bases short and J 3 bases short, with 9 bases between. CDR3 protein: CASSYSELFYEQYF. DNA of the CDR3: TGTGCCAGCAGTTACTCCGAACTTTTCTACGAGCAGTACTTC.

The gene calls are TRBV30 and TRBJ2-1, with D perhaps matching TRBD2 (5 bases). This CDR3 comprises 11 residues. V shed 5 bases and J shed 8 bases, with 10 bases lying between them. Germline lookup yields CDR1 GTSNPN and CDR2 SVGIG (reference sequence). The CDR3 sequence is CAWAGGYEQFF. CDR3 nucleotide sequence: TGTGCCTGGGCCGGCGGGTATGAGCAGTTCTTC.

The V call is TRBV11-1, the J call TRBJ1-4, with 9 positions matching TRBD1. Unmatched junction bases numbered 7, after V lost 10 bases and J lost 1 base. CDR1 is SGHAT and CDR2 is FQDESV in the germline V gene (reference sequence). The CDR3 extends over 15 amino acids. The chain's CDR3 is CATGPGQGTNEKLFF. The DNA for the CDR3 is TGTGCCACCGGGCCGGGACAGGGAACTAATGAAAAACTGTTTTTT.

The CDR3 nucleotides read TGTGCCTGGAGTCCTCGGGGACTTCGGGTGTACAATGAGCAGTTCTTC. It translates to CAWSPRGLRVYNEQFF. J is TRBJ2-1 and V is TRBV30, with D tentatively TRBD2 (6 bases). V lost 2 bases, J lost 4 bases, and 18 bases lay in between. The germline V gene encodes CDR1 GTSNPN and CDR2 SVGIG (reference sequence). The length of the CDR3 is 16 residues.